A selection of T cell receptor beta chains follows, all from one sample in a study of blood T cell repertoires in COVID-19. Only in-frame clones appear in the TCRdb table, and some are missing; sequencing was by immunoSEQ multiplex PCR. The repertoire holds tens of thousands of clones, with around 90% as singletons. What was sequenced was peripheral blood. These receptors all come from a man between 65 and 85 years old with acute or convalescent COVID-19. The CDR3 runs from the conserved cysteine through the conserved F or W.

CDR3 length: 13; V gene: TRBV5-7; J gene: TRBJ2-1; CDR3 protein: CASSRELADEQFF
CDR3 length: 16; V gene: TRBV27; J gene: TRBJ2-2; CDR3 protein: CASSVPAGAGTGELFF
CDR3 length: 15; V gene: TRBV6-5; J gene: TRBJ2-1; CDR3 protein: CASSRGGASYNEQFF
CDR3 length: 15; V gene: TRBV28; J gene: TRBJ1-5; CDR3 protein: CASSFSSQGEQPQHF
CDR3 length: 15; V gene: TRBV15; J gene: TRBJ2-7; CDR3 protein: CATSRAGDRSHEQYF
CDR3 length: 15; V gene: TRBV28; J gene: TRBJ2-7; CDR3 protein: CASSALGGPSYEQYF
CDR3 length: 14; V gene: TRBV6-2/TRBV6-3; J gene: TRBJ2-5; CDR3 protein: CASSYGGAQETQYF
CDR3 length: 13; V gene: TRBV2; J gene: TRBJ2-5; CDR3 protein: CASSEAGEETQYF
CDR3 length: 14; V gene: TRBV5-1; J gene: TRBJ2-7; CDR3 protein: CASSLVGAYLEQYF
CDR3 length: 15; V gene: TRBV5-5; J gene: TRBJ2-1; CDR3 protein: CASSLDGDSYNEQFF
CDR3 length: 14; V gene: TRBV29-1; J gene: TRBJ2-1; CDR3 protein: CSAEGTSGRNEQFF
CDR3 length: 15; V gene: TRBV18; J gene: TRBJ1-2; CDR3 protein: CASSQGTGTNYGYTF
CDR3 length: 14; V gene: TRBV6-2/TRBV6-3; J gene: TRBJ2-7; CDR3 protein: CASSPRTSSYEQYF
CDR3 length: 16; V gene: TRBV7-2; J gene: TRBJ1-3; CDR3 protein: CASSLYLRSSGNTIYF
CDR3 length: 15; V gene: TRBV10-3; J gene: TRBJ2-1; CDR3 protein: CAISTGTSGYNEQFF
CDR3 length: 18; V gene: TRBV28; J gene: TRBJ1-2; CDR3 protein: CASSSHEGQGPANYGYTF
CDR3 length: 12; V gene: TRBV6-5; J gene: TRBJ2-7; CDR3 protein: CASATMHYEQYF
CDR3 length: 13; V gene: TRBV19; J gene: TRBJ1-2; CDR3 protein: CASSPVGDYGYTF
CDR3 length: 14; V gene: TRBV5-1; J gene: TRBJ2-1; CDR3 protein: CASSLEIPGNEQFF
CDR3 length: 14; V gene: TRBV7-6; J gene: TRBJ2-5; CDR3 protein: CASSFGAGEETQYF
CDR3 length: 15; V gene: TRBV5-1; J gene: TRBJ2-7; CDR3 protein: CASSSRTGPDSEQYF
CDR3 length: 14; V gene: TRBV7-9; J gene: TRBJ1-1; CDR3 protein: CASSLGSGRAEAFF
CDR3 length: 13; V gene: TRBV18; J gene: TRBJ1-2; CDR3 protein: CASSRDGGDGYTF
CDR3 length: 13; V gene: TRBV7-3; J gene: TRBJ2-5; CDR3 protein: CASSLVRGETQYF
CDR3 length: 12; V gene: TRBV6-5; J gene: TRBJ2-3; CDR3 protein: CASGWRTDTQYF
CDR3 length: 14; V gene: TRBV5-1; J gene: TRBJ1-1; CDR3 protein: CASSLGGRVAEAFF
CDR3 length: 14; V gene: TRBV24-1; J gene: TRBJ1-2; CDR3 protein: CATGGGPDTYGYTF
CDR3 length: 13; V gene: TRBV9; J gene: TRBJ1-2; CDR3 protein: CASSVLGETGYTF
CDR3 length: 21; V gene: TRBV1; J gene: TRBJ2-3; CDR3 protein: CTSSQDSGPVDGGEGGDTQYF
CDR3 length: 16; V gene: TRBV7-9; J gene: TRBJ2-3; CDR3 protein: CASSLATSGGGDTQYF
CDR3 length: 13; V gene: TRBV3-1/TRBV3-2; J gene: TRBJ1-1; CDR3 protein: CASSPLRQGEAFF